The 21 T cell receptor beta chains given below trace back to one sample, sequenced in a study of long-term antiretroviral therapy in people with HIV. Sequencing used immunoSEQ v3.0 at survey level. TCRdb keeps only in-frame clones here, not all; method: immunoSEQ multiplex PCR. The table shows 12,000 or so clones, with around 77% occurring only once. Sequenced material: unsorted PBMCs, taken 0.8 years before starting antiretroviral therapy. Receptors were obtained from a woman between 40 and 55 years old with HIV.

The chain carries TRBV7-6 and TRBJ2-7; 9 bases are shared with TRBD1. Germline trimming cut 5 bases from V and 4 bases from J; bases unmatched to any gene: 3. CDR3 length: 13 amino acids. Germline values: CDR1 SGHVS, CDR2 FNYEAQ. CDR3 amino acids: CASSPGTGYEQYF. CDR3 bases: TGTGCCAGCAGCCCCGGGACAGGGTACGAGCAGTACTTC.

The J gene is TRBJ2-2, the V gene TRBV6-5; a possible D gene is TRBD1 (6 bases). This CDR3 is built from 15 residues. V was trimmed by 6 bases and J by 2 bases, leaving 13 bases between them. CDR1 is MNHEY, CDR2 SVGAGI, per germline. DNA for the CDR3: TGTGCCAGCAGCAGTACAGGGTATAACACCGGGGAGCTGTTTTTT. It yields the protein CASSSTGYNTGELFF.

This chain joins TRBV5-1 and TRBJ2-1; D ambiguous. The length of the CDR3 is 15 residues. Germline-derived CDR1 and CDR2 are SGHRS and YFSETQ. V lost 2 bases and J lost 0, with 9 bases in between. For the CDR3, the DNA is TGCGCCAGCAGCTTAACTGGCGGCTCCTACAATGAGCAGTTCTTC. It encodes CASSLTGGSYNEQFF. The whole variable domain, filled in from reference TRBV5-1 and TRBJ2-1, reads KAGVTQTPRYLIKTRGQQVTLSCSPISGHRSVSWYQQTPGQGLQFLFEYFSETQRNKGNFPGRFSGRQFSNSRSEMNVSTLELGDSALYLCASSLTGGSYNEQFFGPGTRLTVL.

In its sample, this clone was seen a few times. The rearrangement uses TRBV5-5 and TRBJ1-5, with D tentatively TRBD1 (5 bases). The V gene's germline CDR1 is SGHKS and CDR2 YYEKEE (reference sequence). The CDR3 runs 14 residues. With 0 bases removed from V and 5 bases from J, the gap between germline ends came to 9 bases. The CDR3 DNA sequence: TGTGCCAGCAGCTTGGGGGCCAGGGATCAGCCCCAGCATTTT. Its translation: CASSLGARDQPQHF. The full variable domain, its missing parts supplied by reference TRBV5-5 and TRBJ1-5, is DAGVTQSPTHLIKTRGQQVTLRCSPISGHKSVSWYQQVLGQGPQFIFQYYEKEERGRGNFPDRFSARQFPNYSSELNVNALLLGDSALYLCASSLGARDQPQHFGDGTRLSIL.

The chain combines TRBV7-9 with TRBJ2-6; possibly TRBD1 for D (6 bases). V was trimmed by 11 bases and J by 1 base, leaving 15 bases between them. The CDR3 has 15 amino acids. From germline, CDR1 is SEHNR and CDR2 FQNEAQ (reference sequence). As DNA, the CDR3 is TGTGCCGGGGGCGTTAGCAGTTCTGGGGCCAACGTCCTGACTTTC. Its protein is CAGGVSSSGANVLTF.

This rearrangement joins TRBV6-5 to TRBJ1-1; 7 bases are shared with TRBD1. Germline CDR1 reads MNHEY; CDR2 reads SVGAGI. V lost 6 bases to trimming and J lost 2 bases; unmatched junction nucleotides: 3. This CDR3 has 13 amino acids. The CDR3 here is CASRRDSNTEAFF. The CDR3 DNA reads as TGTGCCAGCAGGCGGGACAGTAACACTGAAGCTTTCTTT.

This sequence joins TRBV28 and TRBJ2-7; no clear D gene. Trimming removed 6 bases at V and 0 bases at J, with 15 bases between. CDR1 and CDR2 (germline): MDHEN, SYDVKM. This CDR3 contains 15 residues. The CDR3 sequence: CASSPLQLISYEQYF. The CDR3 region has the DNA TGTGCCAGCAGCCCCCTACAGCTAATCTCCTACGAGCAGTACTTC.

The chain is built from TRBV7-9 and TRBJ1-5; the D is unclear. The CDR3 contains 14 residues. From germline, CDR1 is SEHNR and CDR2 FQNEAQ (reference sequence). Trimming removed 2 bases from V and 3 bases from J, with 8 bases in between. CDR3 nucleotides: TGTGCCAGCAGCTTAATTGGGGTCAATCAGCCCCAGCATTTT. This sequence encodes CASSLIGVNQPQHF.

This chain uses TRBV6-1 with TRBJ2-3; 9 nucleotides align to TRBD2. V lost 3 bases, J lost 1 base, and 5 bases stayed unmatched. CDR1 MNHNS and CDR2 SASEGT come from the germline V gene. The CDR3 sequence is 16 residues long. The CDR3 here is CASSENIAGGTDTQYF. CDR3 DNA: TGTGCCAGCAGTGAGAACATAGCGGGAGGCACAGATACGCAGTATTTT.

Written as DNA, the CDR3 is TGTGCCAGCAGGACCATGGGCAATCAGCCCCAGCATTTT. Protein product: CASRTMGNQPQHF. The rearrangement uses TRBV28 and TRBJ1-5; D unclear. Germline assignment: CDR1 MDHEN and CDR2 SYDVKM. Trimming shortened V by 6 bases and J by 2 bases, and 8 bases separated the two germline ends. There are 13 residues in the CDR3.

This rearrangement joins TRBV11-2 to TRBJ2-5, with 12 bases that match TRBD2. Unmatched junction bases numbered 6, after V lost 5 bases and J lost 5 bases. Germline assignment: CDR1 SGHAT and CDR2 FQNNGV. This CDR3 has 15 amino acids. CDR3 sequence: CASSELAGGRETQYF. CDR3 coding DNA: TGTGCCAGCAGCGAACTAGCGGGAGGCAGGGAGACCCAGTACTTC. The full variable domain, its missing parts supplied by reference TRBV11-2 and TRBJ2-5, is EAGVAQSPRYKIIEKRQSVAFWCNPISGHATLYWYQQILGQGPKLLIQFQNNGVVDDSQLPKDRFSAERLKGVDSTLKIQPAKLEDSAVYLCASSELAGGRETQYFGPGTRLLVL.

This clone was observed once. The chain combines TRBV5-1 with TRBJ1-4; D is possibly TRBD1 (6 bases). Per the germline V gene, CDR1 is SGHRS and CDR2 is YFSETQ. The CDR3 runs to 15 residues. Trimming took 0 bases from V and 4 from J, leaving 10 bases between them. The DNA of the CDR3 is TGCGCCAGCAGCTTGGAGGGGGAACTTAATGAAAAACTGTTTTTT. Its protein is CASSLEGELNEKLFF.

This rearrangement joins TRBV14 to TRBJ2-1; D may be TRBD1 (5 bases). Per germline, CDR1 SGHDN and CDR2 FVKESK. The CDR3 is 14 amino acids. The germline V and J ends were trimmed by 3 bases and 8 bases, with 14 bases remaining between them. The chain's CDR3 is CASSQGLAPDEQFF. The CDR3 DNA sequence: TGTGCCAGCAGCCAGGGGCTGGCTCCGGATGAGCAGTTCTTC.

V and J are TRBV5-1 and TRBJ1-4; no clear D. V lost 0 bases and J 2 bases, leaving 8 bases between the germline ends. Per germline, CDR1 SGHRS and CDR2 YFSETQ. The CDR3 totals 15 residues. The CDR3 nucleotides read TGCGCCAGCAGCTTGGGGGGAAACACTAATGAAAAACTGTTTTTT. It translates to CASSLGGNTNEKLFF.

The rearrangement uses TRBV7-2 and TRBJ2-5; D gene uncertain. V shed 6 bases and J shed 2 bases, with 10 bases lying between them. Germline CDR1 reads SGHTA; CDR2 reads FQGNSA. The CDR3 is made up of 13 amino acids. This chain's CDR3 is CASRPGNQETQYF. CDR3 DNA: TGTGCCAGCAGACCAGGAAATCAAGAGACCCAGTACTTC.

This clone showed up just once. The chain employs TRBV11-3 and TRBJ2-1; TRBD2 matches at 11 bases. The germline gives CDR1 SGHNT, CDR2 YENEEA. This CDR3 contains 14 residues. V dropped 5 bases and J dropped 6; count of bases not matched to a gene: 3. CDR3 region: CASSLAGGGNEQFF. In DNA form, the CDR3 reads TGTGCCAGCAGCCTAGCGGGAGGCGGCAATGAGCAGTTCTTC.

The rearrangement uses TRBV4-1 and TRBJ2-1; no definite D call. V was shortened by 2 bases and J by 5 bases, with 4 bases between the two germline ends. Germline assignment: CDR1 MGHRA and CDR2 YSYEKL. This CDR3 has 12 residues. The chain's CDR3 is CASSQLHNEQFF. Written as DNA, the CDR3 is TGCGCCAGCAGCCAACTACACAATGAGCAGTTCTTC.

The rearrangement uses TRBV6-5 and TRBJ2-2; 7 bases are shared with TRBD2. Per germline, CDR1 MNHEY and CDR2 SVGAGI. The CDR3 sequence is 15 residues long. V lost 5 bases, J lost 4 bases, and 7 bases stayed unmatched. Here the CDR3 reads CASSPAGVATGELFF. CDR3 DNA sequence: TGTGCCAGCAGTCCCGCGGGAGTAGCCACCGGGGAGCTGTTTTTT.

The chain couples TRBV7-9 to TRBJ1-5; D uncertain. Germline V gene sequence: CDR1 SEHNR, CDR2 FQNEAQ (reference sequence). CDR3 length: 12 residues. V lost 1 base to trimming and J lost 4 bases, with 2 bases between them. The CDR3 loop is CASSLGNQPQHF. CDR3 DNA: TGTGCCAGCAGCTTAGGGAATCAGCCCCAGCATTTT. Supplemented by reference TRBV7-9 and TRBJ1-5, the full variable domain reads DTGVSQNPRHKITKRGQNVTFRCDPISEHNRLYWYRQTLGQGPEFLTYFQNEAQLEKSRLLSDRFSAERPKGSFSTLEIQRTEQGDSAMYLCASSLGNQPQHFGDGTRLSIL.

The chain recombines TRBV6-5 with TRBJ2-7; a weak D match, TRBD2 (5 bases). Germline CDR1 MNHEY, CDR2 SVGAGI. Trimming removed 6 bases at V and 5 bases at J, with 14 bases between. The CDR3 sequence is 13 residues long. The CDR3 coding sequence is TGTGCCAGCAGCCTCGGACTTGGAGACGAGCAGTACTTC. This codes for CASSLGLGDEQYF.

The chain couples TRBV2 to TRBJ1-4; D is unclear. Trimming cost V 8 bases and J 5 bases, with 15 bases left between them. Germline loops: CDR1 SNHLY, CDR2 FYNNEI. The CDR3 sequence is 14 residues long. CDR3 amino acids: CASYKDGSNEKLFF. The CDR3 region has the DNA TGTGCCAGCTATAAGGACGGTTCAAATGAAAAACTGTTTTTT.